The 24 T cell receptor beta chains below all came from one sample that was sequenced in a study of T cells in Graves' hyperthyroidism and ophthalmopathy. Amplification of TCR beta CDR3 regions was performed using RNA transcripts as template. TCR CDR3 underwent first-round RT-PCR with the HTBI primer set. MiXCR, applied by TCRdb to the multiplex PCR reads, yields one record per CDR3 protein. The table includes 110,000 to 150,000 distinct CDR3 sequences, less than 25% detected once. The sample comprised blood. Every receptor here comes from a woman in her fifties or sixties with Graves' hyperthyroidism that later progressed to Graves' ophthalmopathy.

This clonotype was picked up many times. The rearrangement uses TRBV20-1 and TRBJ2-7, with 7 bases that match TRBD1. There are 13 residues in the CDR3. Germline V lookup: CDR1 DFQATT, CDR2 SNEGSKA (reference sequence). V shed 6 bases, J shed 5 bases, and the junction held 10 bases outside the gene matches. CDR3 in DNA: TGCAGTGCAACAGGGGAGAGTGGAAACGAGCAGTACTTC. It is translated as CSATGESGNEQYF.

This clonotype appeared many times. The chain carries TRBV20-1 and TRBJ2-2; maybe TRBD1 (6 bases). The CDR3 has 14 amino acids. Germline CDR1 and CDR2: DFQATT and SNEGSKA (reference sequence). Trimming shortened V by 5 bases and J by 6 bases, and 16 bases separated the two germline ends. CDR3 in amino acids: CSAPNTGKAGELFF. In nucleotides, the CDR3 is TGCAGTGCTCCCAACACAGGGAAGGCCGGGGAGCTGTTTTTT.

This clonotype was counted ten times or more. The genes are TRBV20-1 and TRBJ2-5, with D perhaps TRBD2 (5 bases). The CDR3 spans 13 residues. Trimming took 5 bases from V and 11 from J, leaving 21 bases between them. CDR1 DFQATT and CDR2 SNEGSKA come from the germline V gene (reference sequence). CDR3 sequence (DNA): TGCAGTGCTCCCGGAGCGGACCCGAAAGGACAGTACTTC. It yields the protein CSAPGADPKGQYF.

The chain recombines TRBV12-3 or TRBV12-4 with TRBJ2-7, with D possibly being TRBD2 (6 bases). CDR3 length: 12 amino acids. Trimming left V 5 bases short and J 7 bases short, with 12 bases between. CDR3 amino acids: CASSEGLGEQYV. For the CDR3, the DNA is TGTGCCAGCAGTGAGGGACTTGGGGAGCAGTACGTC.

This clonotype appeared a few times. A much larger clone lies one base from this, so it may be a read error. The rearrangement links TRBV6-2 or TRBV6-3 to TRBJ2-1, with a possible D match to TRBD1 (6 bases). Germline-derived CDR1 and CDR2 are MNHEY and SVGEGT. The CDR3 length is 13 residues. V gave up 7 bases and J gave up 10 bases, with 17 bases separating them. The CDR3 loop is CASTPDRFGEQFF. CDR3 nucleotides: TGTGCCAGCACCCCCGACAGGTTTGGAGAGCAGTTCTTC.

The rearrangement links TRBV19 to TRBJ1-2; tentatively, D is TRBD1 (6 bases). CDR3 size: 14 residues. Germline CDR1 reads LNHDA; CDR2 reads SQIVND (reference sequence). Trimming took 7 bases from V and 5 from J, leaving 17 bases between them. In nucleotides, the CDR3 is TGTGCCAGTATCCCCTCGGGACAACTTTATGGCTACACCTTC. As protein: CASIPSGQLYGYTF.

V usage is TRBV5-1 and J usage is TRBJ1-6, with TRBD1 matching over 7 bases. This CDR3 comprises 14 residues. The V segment lost 4 bases and the J segment 10 bases; nucleotides outside the gene matches: 8. Germline V lookup: CDR1 SGHRS, CDR2 YFSETQ. The CDR3 DNA reads TGCGCCAGCAGCCTGACAGGGTCGGGGTCACCCCTCCACTTT. Translating it yields CASSLTGSGSPLHF.

This clonotype has just a few counts. This sequence joins TRBV27 and TRBJ2-3, with a tentative D call TRBD2 (5 bases). The germline V and J ends were trimmed by 7 bases and 1 base, with 15 bases remaining between them. This CDR3 has 15 residues. Germline V gene lookup returns CDR1 MNHEY and CDR2 SMNVEV (reference sequence). Written as DNA, the CDR3 is TGTGCCAGCAACCCTCGGGGAGTGGGCACAGATACGCAGTATTTT. It translates to CASNPRGVGTDTQYF.

This clonotype was picked up many times. The chain employs TRBV6-2 or TRBV6-3 and TRBJ2-1; D ambiguous. V was trimmed by 5 bases and J by 4 bases, leaving 9 bases between them. The germline V gene has CDR1 MNHEY and CDR2 SVGEGT. The CDR3 has 13 residues. CDR3 in DNA: TGTGCCAGCAGTGACGACTCTTACAATGAGCAGTTCTTC. Translated: CASSDDSYNEQFF.

This clonotype was observed many times. The chain employs TRBV18 and TRBJ2-1, with TRBD2 matching over 14 bases. The CDR3 contains 15 residues. Losses at the gene ends were 6 bases for V and 6 bases for J; bases not matched to a gene: 4. Germline CDR1 and CDR2: KGHSH and LQKENI. The CDR3 coding sequence is TGTGCCAGCTCCGAGGGACTAGCGGGAGTCAATGAGCAGTTCTTC. Its protein is CASSEGLAGVNEQFF.

This chain joins TRBV5-1 and TRBJ2-3, with 13 bases that match TRBD2. V lost 3 bases and J lost 1; bases outside the gene matches: 2. There are 16 residues in the CDR3. The V gene's germline CDR1 is SGHRS and CDR2 YFSETQ. The chain's CDR3 is CASSWGLAGRTDTQYF. The CDR3 coding sequence is TGCGCCAGCAGCTGGGGACTAGCGGGACGCACAGATACGCAGTATTTT.

There are many counts of this clonotype. This chain uses TRBV28 with TRBJ2-3; 7 bases fit TRBD1. CDR3 size: 16 residues. V lost 6 bases to trimming and J lost 0 bases; unmatched junction nucleotides: 9. CDR1 MDHEN and CDR2 SYDVKM come from the germline V gene. CDR3 amino acids: CASSAQGVTSTDTQYF. The DNA of the CDR3 is TGTGCCAGCAGCGCCCAGGGGGTGACGAGCACAGATACGCAGTATTTT.

This chain connects TRBV28 to TRBJ1-1, with a possible D match to TRBD1 (6 bases). This CDR3 contains 17 residues. Deletions cut 6 bases from V and 4 bases from J, with 24 bases between. Germline CDR1 MDHEN, CDR2 SYDVKM. The DNA of the CDR3 is TGTGCCAGCAGCCGGACAGTCCCGTTCGGAGGTACCACTGAAGCTTTCTTT. Translation: CASSRTVPFGGTTEAFF.

This clonotype was detected ten times or more. The V gene is TRBV28, the J gene TRBJ2-7; the match to TRBD1 covers 8 bases. This CDR3 has 15 residues. Germline V gene lookup returns CDR1 MDHEN and CDR2 SYDVKM. V shed 7 bases, J shed 1 base, and the junction held 9 bases outside the gene matches. CDR3 nucleotide sequence: TGTGCCAGCAACTTGTCCGGGACAGGATCCTACGAGCAGTACTTC. Its protein is CASNLSGTGSYEQYF.

This sequence joins TRBV7-6 and TRBJ1-1; TRBD1 agrees at 10 bases. This CDR3 has 14 residues. Germline assignment: CDR1 SGHVS and CDR2 FNYEAQ. V dropped 4 bases and J dropped 7; count of bases not matched to a gene: 6. CDR3 DNA sequence: TGTGCCAGCAGCTCGGACAGGGGGGGGGTTGAAGCTTTCTTT. Its protein product is CASSSDRGGVEAFF.

This clonotype was observed at least ten times. The chain employs TRBV20-1 and TRBJ2-1, with 8 bases matching TRBD2. Trimming removed 5 bases from V and 4 bases from J; junction bases left unmatched: 4. Germline CDR1 reads DFQATT; CDR2 reads SNEGSKA (reference sequence). This CDR3 region has 13 residues. The CDR3 DNA reads as TGCAGTGCTCACCGGGGGGGGTACAATGAGCAGTTCTTC. Its protein is CSAHRGGYNEQFF.

A note on this clonotype: A single base separates this from a much larger clone, so it may be a read error. A read error is likely, as this CDR3 ends without the conserved phenylalanine or tryptophan. This chain joins TRBV3-1 and TRBJ1-2; TRBD1 might be the D (5 bases). Germline V gene lookup returns CDR1 LGHDT and CDR2 YNNKEL (reference sequence). The CDR3 is 11 amino acids. The germline V and J ends were trimmed by 7 bases and 9 bases, with 12 bases remaining between them. As DNA, the CDR3 is TGTGCCAGCACCCTCGGGGGGAGCTACACCCTC. It codes for CASTLGGSYTL.

This clonotype was observed a few times. The chain couples TRBV6-5 to TRBJ1-2; D ambiguous. Germline V gene lookup returns CDR1 MNHEY and CDR2 SVGAGI. This CDR3 is 12 amino acids long. Trimming left V 0 bases short and J 6 bases short, with 5 bases between. In nucleotides, the CDR3 is TGTGCCAGCAGTTACTCGAGGAATGGCTACACCTTC. It is translated as CASSYSRNGYTF.

This clonotype was seen more than once but under ten times. DNA for the CDR3: TGTGCCAGTAGTATAATCAGGGGTGAGCAGCCCCAGCATTTT. Residues: CASSIIRGEQPQHF. The V gene is TRBV19, the J gene TRBJ1-5; D might be TRBD1 (6 bases). V dropped 2 bases and J dropped 7 bases, with 12 bases sitting between them. The germline V gene encodes CDR1 LNHDA and CDR2 SQIVND (reference sequence). This CDR3 is built from 14 residues.

Points on this clonotype: A read error may be the cause here, since a much bigger clone is one base away. The chain links TRBV7-9 to TRBJ2-1; D gene uncertain. This CDR3 has 12 residues. CDR1 is SEHNR, CDR2 FQNEAQ, per germline (reference sequence). CDR3 bases: TGTGCCAGCAGCCAACCAAGGAATGGGCAGTTCTTC. Protein sequence: CASSQPRNGQFF.

V usage is TRBV6-5 and J usage is TRBJ1-6, with D possibly being TRBD1 (5 bases). Looked up from germline, CDR1 is MNHEY and CDR2 is SVGAGI. The CDR3 consists of 14 residues. Trimming cost V 2 bases and J 10 bases, with 12 bases left between them. This chain's CDR3 is CASSYGSGDSPLHF. The CDR3, as DNA: TGTGCCAGCAGTTACGGGTCGGGGGACTCACCCCTCCACTTT.

This clonotype came up many times. CDR3 amino acids: CASSFTGRYEQYF. CDR3 nucleotide sequence: TGTGCCAGCAGCTTTACAGGGCGATACGAGCAGTACTTC. The chain combines TRBV7-2 with TRBJ2-7; a weak D match, TRBD1 (6 bases). The V end lost 3 bases, the J end lost 4 bases, and 10 bases lay between the germline ends. This CDR3 is built from 13 residues. Per the germline V gene, CDR1 is SGHTA and CDR2 is FQGNSA.

This clonotype has ten or more counts. This chain uses TRBV5-5 with TRBJ2-1, with a tentative D call TRBD2 (5 bases). CDR3 length: 15 amino acids. V dropped 5 bases and J dropped 3 bases, with 15 bases sitting between them. Germline lookup yields CDR1 SGHKS and CDR2 YYEKEE (reference sequence). This chain's CDR3 is CASSIRGDGYNEQFF. CDR3 bases: TGTGCCAGCAGTATCCGGGGTGACGGCTACAATGAGCAGTTCTTC.

This clonotype was counted at least ten times. The V gene is TRBV12-3 or TRBV12-4, the J gene TRBJ2-3; D perhaps matches TRBD1 (6 bases). The CDR3 loop spans 13 amino acids. The V end lost 3 bases, the J end lost 4 bases, and 8 bases lay between the germline ends. The CDR3 DNA reads as TGTGCCAGCAGTTTGGGGGCGGCAGATACGCAGTATTTT. Its protein product is CASSLGAADTQYF.